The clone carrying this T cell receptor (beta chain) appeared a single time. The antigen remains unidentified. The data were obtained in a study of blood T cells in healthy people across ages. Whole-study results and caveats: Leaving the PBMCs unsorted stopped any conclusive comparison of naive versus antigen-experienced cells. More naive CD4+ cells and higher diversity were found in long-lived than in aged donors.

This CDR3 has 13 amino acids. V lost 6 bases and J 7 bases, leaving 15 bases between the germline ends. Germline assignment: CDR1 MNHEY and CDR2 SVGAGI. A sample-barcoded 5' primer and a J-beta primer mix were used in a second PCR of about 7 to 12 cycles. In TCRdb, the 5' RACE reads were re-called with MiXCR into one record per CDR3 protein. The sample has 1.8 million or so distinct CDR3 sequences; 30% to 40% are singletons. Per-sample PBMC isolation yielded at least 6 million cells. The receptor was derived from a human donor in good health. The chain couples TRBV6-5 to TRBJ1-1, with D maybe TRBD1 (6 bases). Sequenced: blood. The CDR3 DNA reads TGTGCCAGCAGGAGGGGGGCGGGAAATGAAGCTTTCTTT. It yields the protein CASRRGAGNEAFF.